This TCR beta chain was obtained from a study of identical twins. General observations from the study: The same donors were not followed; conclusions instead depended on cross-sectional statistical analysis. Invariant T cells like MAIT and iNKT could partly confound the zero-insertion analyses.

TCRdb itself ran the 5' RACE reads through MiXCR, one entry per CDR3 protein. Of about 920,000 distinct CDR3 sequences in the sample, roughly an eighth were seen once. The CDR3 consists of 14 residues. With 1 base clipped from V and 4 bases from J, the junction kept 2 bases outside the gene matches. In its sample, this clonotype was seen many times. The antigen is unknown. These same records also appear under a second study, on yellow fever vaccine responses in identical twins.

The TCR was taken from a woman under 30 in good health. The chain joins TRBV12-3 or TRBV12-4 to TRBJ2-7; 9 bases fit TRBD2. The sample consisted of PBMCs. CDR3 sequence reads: CASSLGLAEYEQYF. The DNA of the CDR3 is TGTGCCAGCAGTTTAGGACTAGCGGAGTACGAGCAGTACTTC.